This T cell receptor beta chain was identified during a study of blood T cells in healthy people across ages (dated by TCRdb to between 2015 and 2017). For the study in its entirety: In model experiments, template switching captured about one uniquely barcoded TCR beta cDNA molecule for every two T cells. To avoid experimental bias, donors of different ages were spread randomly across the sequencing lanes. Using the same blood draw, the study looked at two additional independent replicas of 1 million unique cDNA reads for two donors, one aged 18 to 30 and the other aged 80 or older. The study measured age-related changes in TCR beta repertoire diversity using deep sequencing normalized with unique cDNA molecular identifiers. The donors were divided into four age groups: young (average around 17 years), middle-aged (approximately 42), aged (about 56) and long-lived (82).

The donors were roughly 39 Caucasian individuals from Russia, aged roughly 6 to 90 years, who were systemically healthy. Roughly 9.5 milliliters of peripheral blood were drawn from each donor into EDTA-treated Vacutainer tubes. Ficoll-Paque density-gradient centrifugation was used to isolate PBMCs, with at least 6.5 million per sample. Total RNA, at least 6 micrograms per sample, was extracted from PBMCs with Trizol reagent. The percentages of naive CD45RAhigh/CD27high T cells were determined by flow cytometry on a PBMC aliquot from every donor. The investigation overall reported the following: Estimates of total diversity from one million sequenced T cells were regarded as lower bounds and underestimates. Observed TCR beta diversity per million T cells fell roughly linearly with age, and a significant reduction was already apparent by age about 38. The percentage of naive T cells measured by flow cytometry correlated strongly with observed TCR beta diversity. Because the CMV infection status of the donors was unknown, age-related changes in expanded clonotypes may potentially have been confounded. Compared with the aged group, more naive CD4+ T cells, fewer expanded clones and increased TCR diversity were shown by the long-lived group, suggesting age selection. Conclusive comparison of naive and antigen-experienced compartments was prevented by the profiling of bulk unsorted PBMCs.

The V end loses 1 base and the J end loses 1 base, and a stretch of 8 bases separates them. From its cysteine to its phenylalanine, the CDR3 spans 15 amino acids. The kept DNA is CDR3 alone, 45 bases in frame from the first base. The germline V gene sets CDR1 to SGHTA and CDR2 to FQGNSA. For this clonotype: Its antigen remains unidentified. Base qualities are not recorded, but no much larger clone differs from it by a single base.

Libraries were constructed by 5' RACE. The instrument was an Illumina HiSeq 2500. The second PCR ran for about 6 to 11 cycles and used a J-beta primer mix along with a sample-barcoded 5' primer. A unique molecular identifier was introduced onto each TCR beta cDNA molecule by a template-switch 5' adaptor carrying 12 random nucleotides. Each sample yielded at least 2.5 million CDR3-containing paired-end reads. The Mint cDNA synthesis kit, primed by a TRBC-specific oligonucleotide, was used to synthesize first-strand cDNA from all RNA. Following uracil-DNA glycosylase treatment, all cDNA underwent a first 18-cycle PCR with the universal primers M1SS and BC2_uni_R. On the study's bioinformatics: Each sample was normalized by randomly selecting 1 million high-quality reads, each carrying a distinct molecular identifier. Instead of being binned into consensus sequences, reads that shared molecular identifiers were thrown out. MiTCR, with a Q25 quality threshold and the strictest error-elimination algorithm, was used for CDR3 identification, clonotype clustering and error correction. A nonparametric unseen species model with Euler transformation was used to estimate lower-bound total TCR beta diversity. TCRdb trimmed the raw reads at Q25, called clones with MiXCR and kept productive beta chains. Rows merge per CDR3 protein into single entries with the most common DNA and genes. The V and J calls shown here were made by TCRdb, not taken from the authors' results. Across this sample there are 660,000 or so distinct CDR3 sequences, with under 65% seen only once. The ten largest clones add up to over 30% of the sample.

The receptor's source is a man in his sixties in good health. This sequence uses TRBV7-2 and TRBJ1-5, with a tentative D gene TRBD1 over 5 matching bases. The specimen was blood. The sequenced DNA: TGTGCCAGCAGCTTAGTCGCAGGGAGCAATCAGCCCCAGCATTTT. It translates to CASSLVAGSNQPQHF.